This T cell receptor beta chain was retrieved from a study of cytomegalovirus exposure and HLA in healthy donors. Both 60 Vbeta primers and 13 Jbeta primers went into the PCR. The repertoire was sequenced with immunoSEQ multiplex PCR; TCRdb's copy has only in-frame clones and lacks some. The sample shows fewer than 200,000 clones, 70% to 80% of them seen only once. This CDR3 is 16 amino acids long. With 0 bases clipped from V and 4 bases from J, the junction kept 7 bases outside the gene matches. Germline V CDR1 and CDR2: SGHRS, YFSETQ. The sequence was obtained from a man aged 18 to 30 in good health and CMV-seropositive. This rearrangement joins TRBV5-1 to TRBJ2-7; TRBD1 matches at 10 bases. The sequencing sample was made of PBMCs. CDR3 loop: CASSLAGTGVWYEQYF. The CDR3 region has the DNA TGCGCCAGCAGCTTGGCCGGGACAGGGGTATGGTACGAGCAGTACTTC.